These 8 T cell receptor beta chains share one sample of origin, sequenced in a study of blood T cell repertoires in COVID-19. Profiling relied on immunoSEQ multiplex PCR, and the TCRdb table lists in-frame clones only, not all of them. The sample includes some 190,000 clones, 75% to 80% of them seen just once. Material: peripheral blood. All receptors come from a woman aged 45-59 years with active or convalescent COVID-19.

This CDR3 is CASSELYGGNTEAFF. DNA for the CDR3: TGTGCCAGCAGTGAACTGTACGGAGGGAACACTGAAGCTTTCTTT. V is TRBV6-1 and J is TRBJ1-1; no reliable D call. Deletions cut 2 bases from V and 1 base from J, with 11 bases between. The CDR3 runs 15 residues. CDR1 is MNHNS, CDR2 SASEGT, per germline.

The V call is TRBV18, the J call TRBJ1-2, with D perhaps matching TRBD1 (5 bases). This CDR3 spans 13 amino acids. CDR1 is KGHSH and CDR2 is LQKENI in the germline V gene. V was shortened by 3 bases and J by 6 bases, with 11 bases between the two germline ends. CDR3 coding DNA: TGTGCCAGCTCACCCCGGACATTTGATGGCTACACCTTC. The encoded protein is CASSPRTFDGYTF.

The chain joins TRBV7-2 to TRBJ2-5, with a possible D match to TRBD1 (5 bases). CDR1 and CDR2 from the germline V gene are SGHTA and FQGNSA. CDR3 length equals 16 residues. V was cut by 3 bases and J by 1 base, with 15 bases left in between. The CDR3 reads CASSFSQAKGQETQYF. The CDR3 coding sequence is TGTGCCAGCAGCTTCTCACAGGCCAAGGGCCAAGAGACCCAGTACTTC. Full variable domain (rest looked up from reference TRBV7-2 and TRBJ2-5): GAGVSQSPSNKVTEKGKDVELRCDPISGHTALYWYRQSLGQGLEFLIYFQGNSAPDKSGLPSDRFSAERTGGSVSTLTIQRTQQEDSAVYLCASSFSQAKGQETQYFGPGTRLLVL.

The CDR3 reads CASSLGQGSNEKLFF. CDR3 DNA: TGTGCCAGCAGCCTCGGACAGGGATCTAATGAAAAACTGTTTTTT. The V gene is TRBV7-9, the J gene TRBJ1-4, with 8 bases fitting TRBD1. This CDR3 region has 15 residues. The germline CDR1 and CDR2 sequences are SEHNR and FQNEAQ (reference sequence). V trimming: 5 bases; J trimming: 3 bases; junction bases outside the gene matches: 5.

The genes are TRBV5-5 and TRBJ2-5; weak D call: TRBD1 (6 bases). This CDR3 has 16 amino acids. The V and J ends lost 4 bases and 4 bases respectively, with 20 bases between them. The germline CDR1 and CDR2 sequences are SGHKS and YYEKEE (reference sequence). CDR3 sequence: CASSRFRPQGGETQYF. The CDR3 DNA reads TGTGCCAGCAGCCGCTTCCGCCCACAGGGTGGAGAGACCCAGTACTTC.

This chain joins TRBV6-1 and TRBJ2-5; 9 bases are shared with TRBD1. The CDR3 is 16 residues long. The ends lost 1 base at V and 4 bases at J; junction bases unmatched: 7. From germline, CDR1 is MNHNS and CDR2 SASEGT. The CDR3 region has the DNA TGTGCCAGCAGTGAAGGGGGGACAGGGTGGGGAGAGACCCAGTACTTC. Its translation is CASSEGGTGWGETQYF.

This clone has only a few counts. The chain employs TRBV2 and TRBJ2-3; TRBD2 agrees at 13 bases. J was trimmed by 4 bases and V by 8 bases; bases with no gene match: 3. CDR1 is SNHLY and CDR2 is FYNNEI in the germline V gene. The CDR3 runs to 14 residues. The CDR3 protein is CASYGLAGADTQYF. The CDR3 DNA is TGTGCCAGCTACGGACTAGCGGGGGCAGATACGCAGTATTTT.

The sample holds a few counts of this clone. V gene TRBV5-1 combines with J gene TRBJ2-7; 10 positions agree with TRBD2. The CDR3 covers 16 residues. CDR1 and CDR2 from the germline V gene are SGHRS and YFSETQ. V trimming: 0 bases; J trimming: 2 bases; junction bases outside the gene matches: 5. In DNA form, the CDR3 reads TGCGCCAGCAGCTTGGCAGGGACTAGCGTCGCCTACGAGCAGTACTTC. Translating gives CASSLAGTSVAYEQYF.